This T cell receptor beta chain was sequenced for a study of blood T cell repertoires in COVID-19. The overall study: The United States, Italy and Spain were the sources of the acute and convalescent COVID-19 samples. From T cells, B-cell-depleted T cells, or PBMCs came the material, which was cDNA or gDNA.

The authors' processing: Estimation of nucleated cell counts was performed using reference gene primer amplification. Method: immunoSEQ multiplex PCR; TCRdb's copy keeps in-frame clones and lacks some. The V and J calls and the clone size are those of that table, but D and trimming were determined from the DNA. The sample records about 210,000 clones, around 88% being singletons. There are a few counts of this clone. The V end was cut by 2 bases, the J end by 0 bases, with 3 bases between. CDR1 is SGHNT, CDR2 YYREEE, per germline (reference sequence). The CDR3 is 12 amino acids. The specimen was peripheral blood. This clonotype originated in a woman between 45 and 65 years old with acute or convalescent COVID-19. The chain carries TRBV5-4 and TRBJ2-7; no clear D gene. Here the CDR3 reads CASSFNSYEQYF. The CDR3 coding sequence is TGTGCCAGCAGCTTTAACTCCTACGAGCAGTACTTC.